A single sample is the source of the 9 T cell receptor beta chains below, sequenced in a study of CD8 T cells in Susac syndrome. Random hexamers were used to reverse transcribe an amount of about 0.45 to 1 ug RNA. TCRdb processed the immunoSEQ multiplex PCR reads anew with MiXCR; each CDR3 protein has one entry. The sample has approximately 160,000 distinct CDR3 sequences; roughly 94% are singletons. The sequenced sample was CD4+ T cells from PBMCs. Every receptor here comes from a human donor with multiple sclerosis.

V usage is TRBV4-3 and J usage is TRBJ1-1; D is unresolved. CDR3 length equals 14 residues. Germline CDR1 reads LGHNA; CDR2 reads YSLEER. V was shortened by 4 bases and J by 1 base, with 10 bases between the two germline ends. The CDR3 DNA follows: TGCGCCAGCAGCCGGAACCGCGAGAACACTGAAGCTTTCTTT. It yields the protein CASSRNRENTEAFF.

This sequence joins TRBV30 and TRBJ2-1; D might be TRBD2 (5 bases). The CDR3 is 14 residues long. V was cut by 1 base and J by 4 bases, with 11 bases left in between. CDR1 is GTSNPN, CDR2 SVGIG, per germline (reference sequence). CDR3 sequence (DNA): TGTGCCTGGAGTGAGCTAGCACAGTACAATGAGCAGTTCTTC. Amino acid sequence: CAWSELAQYNEQFF.

This chain uses TRBV4-1 with TRBJ2-7; 8 bases line up with TRBD2. Germline CDR1 and CDR2: MGHRA and YSYEKL. V shed 0 bases, J shed 3 bases, and the junction held 4 bases outside the gene matches. The CDR3 runs 15 residues. CDR3 region: CASSQEPLADYEQYF. The CDR3 DNA sequence: TGCGCCAGCAGCCAAGAACCACTAGCGGACTACGAGCAGTACTTC.

V and J are TRBV6-5 and TRBJ1-1, with 8 bases matching TRBD1. The CDR3 length is 14 residues. CDR1 is MNHEY, CDR2 SVGAGI, per germline. V lost 6 bases to trimming and J lost 6 bases; unmatched junction nucleotides: 9. DNA of the CDR3: TGTGCCAGCAGCAGAATACAGGGGGGATCTGAAGCTTTCTTT. Its translation is CASSRIQGGSEAFF.

V gene TRBV30 combines with J gene TRBJ1-1; D not resolved. CDR3 length: 15 amino acids. V shed 0 bases and J shed 0 bases, with 11 bases lying between them. Germline V gene data show CDR1 as GTSNPN and CDR2 as SVGIG (reference sequence). The CDR3 loop is CAWSVPLELNTEAFF. In DNA, the CDR3 is TGTGCCTGGAGTGTTCCCCTCGAGCTGAACACTGAAGCTTTCTTT.

The CDR3, as DNA: TGTGCATCCCAGGCGAACACTGAAGCTTTCTTT. It translates to CASQANTEAFF. The chain is built from TRBV30 and TRBJ1-1; D gene uncertain. Germline V gene lookup returns CDR1 GTSNPN and CDR2 SVGIG (reference sequence). The CDR3 spans 11 residues. The full variable domain, its missing parts supplied by reference TRBV30 and TRBJ1-1, is SQTIHQWPATLVQPVGSPLSLECTVEGTSNPNLYWYRQAAGRGLQLLFYSVGIGQISSEVPQNLSASRPQDRQFILSSKKLLLSDSGFYLCASQANTEAFFGQGTRLTVV.

V is TRBV6-5 and J is TRBJ2-7; D ambiguous. Per the germline V gene, CDR1 is MNHEY and CDR2 is SVGAGI. V lost 2 bases, J lost 6 bases, and 5 bases lay in between. The CDR3 extends over 11 amino acids. In DNA form, the CDR3 reads TGTGCCAGCAGTTACGGTAGCGAGCAGTACTTC. Translated: CASSYGSEQYF.

This chain uses TRBV9 with TRBJ1-3; possibly TRBD1 for D (5 bases). V dropped 3 bases and J dropped 4 bases, with 11 bases sitting between them. Germline V lookup: CDR1 SGDLS, CDR2 YYNGEE. The CDR3 runs to 14 residues. CDR3 in DNA: TGTGCCAGCAGCGCTCCTGGGGCGGGAAACACCATATATTTT. Amino acid sequence: CASSAPGAGNTIYF. The whole variable domain, filled in from reference TRBV9 and TRBJ1-3, reads DSGVTQTPKHLITATGQRVTLRCSPRSGDLSVYWYQQSLDQGLQFLIQYYNGEERAKGNILERFSAQQFPDLHSELNLSSLELGDSALYFCASSAPGAGNTIYFGEGSWLTVV.

The gene calls are TRBV11-2 and TRBJ2-7; TRBD2 is a possible D gene (5 bases). The CDR3 consists of 15 residues. Trimming pared 4 bases from V and 1 base from J, leaving 14 bases between. Looked up from germline, CDR1 is SGHAT and CDR2 is FQNNGV. CDR3 in amino acids: CASSWTVRASYEQYF. The CDR3 nucleotides read TGTGCCAGCAGCTGGACTGTGAGGGCGTCCTACGAGCAGTACTTC.